Below, 24 T cell receptor beta chains from the same sample are listed, as sequenced in a study of blood T cell repertoires in COVID-19. Using immunoSEQ multiplex PCR, the repertoire was profiled, and TCRdb retains in-frame clones only, with some absent. This table holds about 410,000 clones, approximately 91% found once. The specimen sequenced was peripheral blood. The receptors shown here come from a woman between 40 and 55 years old with COVID-19, enrolled during active disease.

V gene TRBV5-6 combines with J gene TRBJ2-4; TRBD1 agrees at 8 bases. There are 19 residues in the CDR3. Germline loops: CDR1 SGHDT, CDR2 YYEEEE. Germline trimming cut 4 bases from V and 1 base from J; bases unmatched to any gene: 16. CDR3: CASSVSQGVPFIAKNIQYF. The CDR3 nucleotides are TGTGCCAGCAGCGTCTCACAGGGGGTCCCATTTATCGCCAAAAACATTCAGTACTTC.

This clone was recorded once. The rearrangement joins TRBV5-1 to TRBJ2-2; 9 nucleotides line up with TRBD1. The CDR3 runs 17 residues. The V and J ends lost 0 bases and 4 bases, in that order; junction bases with no gene match: 7. Germline V CDR1 and CDR2: SGHRS, YFSETQ. CDR3 sequence reads: CASSLGVGTGITGELFF. For the CDR3, the DNA is TGCGCCAGCAGCTTGGGGGTCGGGACAGGGATCACCGGGGAGCTGTTTTTT.

Comment on this clone: The sample carries other DNA sequences with the same CDR3. J is TRBJ2-3 and V is TRBV6-2 or TRBV6-3, with D tentatively TRBD1 (5 bases). Germline V CDR1 and CDR2: MNHEY, SVGEGT. The CDR3 totals 12 residues. With 4 bases removed from V and 6 bases from J, the gap between germline ends came to 8 bases. CDR3 in amino acids: CASSSGFDTQYF. CDR3 DNA: TGTGCCAGCAGTTCAGGGTTTGATACGCAGTATTTT.

The chain is built from TRBV29-1 and TRBJ2-5; D possibly corresponds to TRBD1 (6 bases). This CDR3 has 14 amino acids. Germline V gives CDR1 SQVTM, CDR2 ANQGSEA. V dropped 2 bases and J dropped 0 bases, with 10 bases sitting between them. The CDR3 here is CSVERQGNQETQYF. The DNA for the CDR3 is TGCAGCGTTGAACGGCAGGGGAACCAAGAGACCCAGTACTTC.

The rearrangement uses TRBV29-1 and TRBJ2-2, with D possibly being TRBD2 (5 bases). The CDR3 consists of 13 residues. Germline CDR1 and CDR2: SQVTM and ANQGSEA. Trimming stripped 2 bases from V and 3 bases from J, with 7 bases between. In nucleotides, the CDR3 is TGCAGCGTTGAAAGCGGATACACCGGGGAGCTGTTTTTT. It translates to CSVESGYTGELFF.

The chain joins TRBV7-6 to TRBJ1-6, with 9 bases matching TRBD1. This CDR3 region has 19 residues. J lost 10 bases, V lost 4 bases, and 20 bases had no gene match. CDR1 and CDR2 from the germline V gene are SGHVS and FNYEAQ. Here the CDR3 reads CASSSLGRTGASWGSPLHF. The CDR3 region has the DNA TGTGCCAGCAGCTCCTTGGGTCGGACAGGGGCCAGCTGGGGGTCACCCCTCCACTTT.

The chain carries TRBV7-3 and TRBJ2-7; D uncertain. Deletions cut 2 bases from V and 2 bases from J, with 7 bases between. The CDR3 has 13 amino acids. Per germline, CDR1 SGHTA and CDR2 FQGTGA. The CDR3: CASSLVPAYEQYF. The CDR3 DNA reads as TGTGCCAGCAGCTTAGTTCCAGCCTACGAGCAGTACTTC.

V and J are TRBV14 and TRBJ1-1, with TRBD1 as a possible D gene (5 bases). This CDR3 comprises 15 residues. Trimming removed 6 bases from V and 4 bases from J, with 18 bases in between. Per germline, CDR1 SGHDN and CDR2 FVKESK. For the CDR3, the DNA is TGTGCCAGCAGTCCGAGTAGCTGGGGCAGCACTGAAGCTTTCTTT. Protein sequence: CASSPSSWGSTEAFF.

Here the CDR3 DNA reads TGTGCCAGCAGCTTAGGACTAGCGGGGCCCTCCTACGAGCAGTACTTC. It specifies CASSLGLAGPSYEQYF. The chain has TRBV7-6 and TRBJ2-7; 11 bases map to TRBD2. The CDR3 length is 16 residues. V lost 1 base to trimming and J lost 0 bases; unmatched junction nucleotides: 2. Germline CDR1 and CDR2: SGHVS and FNYEAQ.

This sequence joins TRBV6-6 and TRBJ1-2, with D unresolved. The CDR3 covers 16 residues. The V and J ends lost 5 bases and 8 bases respectively, with 24 bases between them. Germline V gives CDR1 MNHNY, CDR2 SVGAGI (reference sequence). The CDR3 region has the DNA TGTGCCAGCAGTCTCAGGACCGCATCCGGGGTAATGGGCTACACCTTC. Translated: CASSLRTASGVMGYTF.

In this sample, this clone turned up once. The rearrangement uses TRBV10-3 and TRBJ2-2, with D perhaps matching TRBD2 (5 bases). CDR1 ENHRY and CDR2 SYGVKD come from the germline V gene. Between the trimmed V and J ends, which lost 7 bases and 1 base, there was a span of 10 bases. The CDR3 runs 14 residues. CDR3 sequence (DNA): TGTGCCATCATCCGGGAACAGAACACCGGGGAGCTGTTTTTT. Its protein product is CAIIREQNTGELFF.

The rearrangement uses TRBV5-1 and TRBJ2-1; weak D call: TRBD2 (6 bases). This CDR3 region has 16 residues. From germline, CDR1 is SGHRS and CDR2 YFSETQ. V was pared by 6 bases and J by 0 bases, with 16 bases between. CDR3 DNA: TGCGCCAGCAAGATAGCGGCCAGCCTCTCCTACAATGAGCAGTTCTTC. The encoded protein is CASKIAASLSYNEQFF.

The J gene is TRBJ2-7, the V gene TRBV11-2; D is unresolved. Trimming pared 1 base from V and 5 bases from J, leaving 9 bases between. In germline, CDR1 is SGHAT, CDR2 FQNNGV. The length of the CDR3 is 13 residues. The CDR3 DNA is TGTGCCAGCAGCTTAGTAAGAAGCCACGAGCAGTACTTC. Residues: CASSLVRSHEQYF.

This chain joins TRBV5-1 and TRBJ2-7, with D unclear. The germline gives CDR1 SGHRS, CDR2 YFSETQ. The CDR3 sequence is 14 residues long. Trimming removed 0 bases at V and 0 bases at J, with 7 bases between. The CDR3 DNA sequence: TGCGCCAGCAGCTTGGCGACAAACTCCTACGAGCAGTACTTC. This codes for CASSLATNSYEQYF.

The V and J genes are TRBV30 and TRBJ2-3, with 9 bases lining up with TRBD2. The germline CDR1 and CDR2 sequences are GTSNPN and SVGIG (reference sequence). Trimming at V came to 3 bases and at J to 4 bases, leaving 11 bases not matched to a gene. The length of the CDR3 is 16 residues. The chain's CDR3 is CAWRPPSGRKADTQYF. CDR3 nucleotide sequence: TGTGCCTGGAGACCTCCGAGCGGGAGGAAGGCAGATACGCAGTATTTT.

The gene calls are TRBV6-6 and TRBJ2-3; a possible D gene is TRBD2 (6 bases). Trimming stripped 4 bases from V and 1 base from J, with 9 bases between. The CDR3 spans 14 residues. CDR1 is MNHNY and CDR2 is SVGAGI in the germline V gene (reference sequence). DNA for the CDR3: TGTGCCAGCAGTTCAGGGACTGGCACAGATACGCAGTATTTT. This translates into CASSSGTGTDTQYF.

This chain joins TRBV9 and TRBJ1-2; 12 nucleotides align to TRBD1. Germline V gives CDR1 SGDLS, CDR2 YYNGEE. The ends lost 3 bases at V and 9 bases at J; junction bases unmatched: 3. This CDR3 comprises 13 residues. In DNA form, the CDR3 reads TGTGCCAGCAGCGCGGGACAGGGGGCTCGCTACACCTTC. Its protein is CASSAGQGARYTF.

This chain joins TRBV7-8 and TRBJ1-5; D is possibly TRBD1 (6 bases). Germline V gene data show CDR1 as SGHVS and CDR2 as FQNEAQ. CDR3 size: 16 residues. Trimming took off 4 bases at V and 5 bases at J, with 18 bases between the two ends. CDR3 sequence reads: CASSSGAGAQYQPQHF. CDR3 DNA sequence: TGTGCCAGCAGCTCAGGGGCTGGGGCGCAGTATCAGCCCCAGCATTTT. Complete variable domain (other parts from reference TRBV7-8 and TRBJ1-5): GAGVSQSPRYKVAKRGQDVALRCDPISGHVSLFWYQQALGQGPEFLTYFQNEAQLDKSGLPSDRFFAERPEGSVSTLKIQRTQQEDSAVYLCASSSGAGAQYQPQHFGDGTRLSIL.

A few counts support this clone. V usage is TRBV11-3 and J usage is TRBJ1-1; D gene uncertain. Trimming stripped 5 bases from V and 3 bases from J, with 13 bases between. Germline lookup yields CDR1 SGHNT and CDR2 YENEEA. CDR3 length: 14 residues. This CDR3 reads CASSAGRGDTEAFF. In nucleotides, the CDR3 is TGTGCCAGCAGCGCCGGACGGGGAGACACTGAAGCTTTCTTT.

In this sample, this clone turned up many times. The chain couples TRBV11-3 to TRBJ2-2, with D perhaps matching TRBD2 (6 bases). V lost 5 bases, J lost 1 base, and 14 bases lay in between. The CDR3 length is 16 residues. Germline V CDR1 and CDR2: SGHNT, YENEEA. CDR3 sequence: CASSPTSGENTGELFF. CDR3 sequence (DNA): TGTGCCAGCAGCCCGACCTCGGGGGAGAACACCGGGGAGCTGTTTTTT.

The chain employs TRBV19 and TRBJ1-5; D not resolved. The CDR3 spans 14 residues. Germline V CDR1 and CDR2: LNHDA, SQIVND (reference sequence). V was cut by 3 bases and J by 0 bases, with 6 bases left in between. The DNA of the CDR3 is TGTGCCAGTAGTATTGCGAGTAGCAATCAGCCCCAGCATTTT. Its protein product is CASSIASSNQPQHF.

The gene calls are TRBV28 and TRBJ1-1, with D unresolved. This CDR3 spans 16 amino acids. Germline CDR1 is MDHEN and CDR2 is SYDVKM. The ends were cut back, 4 bases at V and 0 bases at J, with 15 bases in the middle. The CDR3 is CASSSVGVSMNTEAFF. The CDR3 region has the DNA TGTGCCAGCAGTTCCGTCGGGGTTAGTATGAACACTGAAGCTTTCTTT.

The chain uses TRBV5-6 and TRBJ1-2; 9 bases are a match to TRBD1. Trimming removed 2 bases from V and 4 bases from J; junction bases left unmatched: 6. The CDR3 has 15 amino acids. CDR1 SGHDT and CDR2 YYEEEE come from the germline V gene. For the CDR3, the DNA is TGTGCCAGCAGCTTAAGACCGGGACAGGGCTATGGCTACACCTTC. As protein: CASSLRPGQGYGYTF.

The chain couples TRBV9 to TRBJ2-1, with 7 bases fitting TRBD2. The CDR3 loop spans 17 amino acids. Unmatched junction bases numbered 9, after V lost 3 bases and J lost 0 bases. Germline V lookup: CDR1 SGDLS, CDR2 YYNGEE. As DNA, the CDR3 is TGTGCCAGCAGCGCCCGCGCGAGCGGGGTCTCCTACAATGAGCAGTTCTTC. Translated, it gives CASSARASGVSYNEQFF.